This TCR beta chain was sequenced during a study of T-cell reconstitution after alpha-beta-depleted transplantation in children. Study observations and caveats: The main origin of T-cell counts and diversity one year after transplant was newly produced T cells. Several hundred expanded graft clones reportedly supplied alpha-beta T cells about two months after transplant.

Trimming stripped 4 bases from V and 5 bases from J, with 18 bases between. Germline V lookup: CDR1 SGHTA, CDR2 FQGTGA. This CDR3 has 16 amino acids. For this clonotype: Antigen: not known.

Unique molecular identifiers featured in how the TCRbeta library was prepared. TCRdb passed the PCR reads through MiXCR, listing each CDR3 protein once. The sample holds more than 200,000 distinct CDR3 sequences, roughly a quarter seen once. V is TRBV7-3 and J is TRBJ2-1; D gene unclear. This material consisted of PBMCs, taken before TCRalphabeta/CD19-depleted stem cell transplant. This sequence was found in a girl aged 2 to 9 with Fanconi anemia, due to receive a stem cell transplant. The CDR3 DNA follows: TGTGCCAGCAGCTCCCCCGGTAGTCTTGTTCACAATGAGCAGTTCTTC. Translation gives CASSSPGSLVHNEQFF.